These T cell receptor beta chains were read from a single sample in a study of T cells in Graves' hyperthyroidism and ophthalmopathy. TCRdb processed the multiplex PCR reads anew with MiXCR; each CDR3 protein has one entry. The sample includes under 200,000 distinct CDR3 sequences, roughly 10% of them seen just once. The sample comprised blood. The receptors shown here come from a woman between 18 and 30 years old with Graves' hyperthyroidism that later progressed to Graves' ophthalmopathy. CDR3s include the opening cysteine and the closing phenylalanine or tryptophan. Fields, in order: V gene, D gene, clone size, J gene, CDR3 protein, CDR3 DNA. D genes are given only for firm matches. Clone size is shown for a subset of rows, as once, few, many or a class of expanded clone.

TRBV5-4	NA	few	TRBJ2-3	CASSPSATDVGTDTQYF	TGTGCCAGCAGCCCCTCTGCTACGGATGTGGGCACAGATACGCAGTATTTT
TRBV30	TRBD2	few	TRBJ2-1	CAWSGGAILNEQFF	TGTGCCTGGAGCGGGGGGGCTATATTGAATGAGCAGTTCTTC
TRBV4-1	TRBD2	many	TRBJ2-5	CASSQRTSGHQETQYF	TGCGCCAGCAGCCAACGGACTAGCGGGCATCAAGAGACCCAGTACTTC
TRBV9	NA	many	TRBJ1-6	CASSVDGGYNSPLHF	TGTGCCAGCAGCGTAGATGGGGGATATAATTCACCCCTCCACTTT
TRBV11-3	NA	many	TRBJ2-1	CASSLWPSGENNEQFF	TGTGCCAGCAGCTTATGGCCGAGCGGAGAGAACAATGAGCAGTTCTTC
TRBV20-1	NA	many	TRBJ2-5	CSARGRDSQETQYF	TGCAGTGCTAGAGGGAGGGACTCCCAAGAGACCCAGTACTTC
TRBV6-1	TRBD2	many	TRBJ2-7	CASSPLAGGPYEQYF	TGTGCCAGCAGTCCTCTAGCGGGAGGGCCCTACGAGCAGTACTTC
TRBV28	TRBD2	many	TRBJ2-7	CASSFRGLVFGKEQYF	TGTGCCAGCAGTTTCCGCGGACTAGTTTTCGGGAAAGAGCAGTACTTC
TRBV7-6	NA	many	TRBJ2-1	CASSLASDYLFNEQFF	TGTGCCAGCAGCTTAGCCTCGGACTACCTTTTCAATGAGCAGTTCTTC
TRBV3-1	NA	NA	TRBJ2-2	CASSQFSGELFF	TGTGCCAGCAGCCAGTTTTCCGGGGAGCTGTTTTTT
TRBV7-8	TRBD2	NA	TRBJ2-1	CASSPGLAGGTSSYNEQFF	TGTGCCAGCAGCCCAGGACTAGCGGGGGGGACGAGCTCCTACAATGAGCAGTTCTTC
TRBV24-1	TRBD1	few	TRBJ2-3	CATSGTGVADTQYF	TGTGCCACCTCCGGGACAGGGGTAGCAGATACGCAGTATTTT
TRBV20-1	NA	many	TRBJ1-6	CSAGGGQGSSPLHF	TGCAGTGCCGGAGGGGGGCAGGGGAGTTCACCCCTCCACTTT
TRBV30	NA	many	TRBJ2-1	CAWSEKRVTQFF	TGTGCCTGGAGTGAGAAGAGGGTAACCCAGTTCTTC
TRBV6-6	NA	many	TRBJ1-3	CASSYSGVSGNTIYF	TGTGCCAGCAGTTACTCAGGGGTCTCTGGAAACACCATATATTTT
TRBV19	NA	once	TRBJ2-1	CASSIEQYNEQFF	TGTGCCAGTAGTATCGAACAGTACAATGAGCAGTTCTTC
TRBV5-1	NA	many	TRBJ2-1	CASSQKTGSPSYNEQFF	TGCGCCAGCAGCCAAAAAACAGGGTCTCCCTCCTACAATGAGCAGTTCTTC
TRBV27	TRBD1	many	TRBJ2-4	CASSLDRGSNIQYF	TGTGCCAGCAGTTTGGACAGGGGGTCCAACATTCAGTACTTC
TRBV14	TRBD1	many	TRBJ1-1	CASSLGGTGVTEAFF	TGTGCCAGCAGCCTAGGAGGGACAGGGGTGACTGAAGCTTTCTTT
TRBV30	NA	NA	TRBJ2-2	CAWSEGTTNTGELFF	TGTGCCTGGAGTGAGGGGACAACGAACACCGGGGAGCTGTTTTTT
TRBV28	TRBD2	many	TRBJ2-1	CASPPRGGPSYNEQFF	TGTGCCAGCCCCCCGCGGGGGGGGCCCTCCTACAATGAGCAGTTCTTC
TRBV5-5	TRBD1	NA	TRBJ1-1	CASSSTAGQGSPEAFF	TGTGCCAGCAGCTCGACCGCGGGACAGGGAAGCCCTGAAGCTTTCTTT
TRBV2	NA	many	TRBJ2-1	CASSDLVGGDASAGSSYNEQFF	TGTGCCAGCAGTGACCTTGTTGGGGGCGACGCATCTGCGGGGAGCTCCTACAATGAGCAGTTCTTC